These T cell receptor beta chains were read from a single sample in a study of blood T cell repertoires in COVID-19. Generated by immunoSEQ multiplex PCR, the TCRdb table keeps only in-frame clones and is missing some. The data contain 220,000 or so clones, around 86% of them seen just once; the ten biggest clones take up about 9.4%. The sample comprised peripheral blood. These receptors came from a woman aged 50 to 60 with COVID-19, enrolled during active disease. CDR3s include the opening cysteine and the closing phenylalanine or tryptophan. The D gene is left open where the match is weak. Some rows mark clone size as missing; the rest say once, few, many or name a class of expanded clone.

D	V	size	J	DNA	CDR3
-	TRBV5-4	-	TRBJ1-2	TGTGCCAGCAGCATCCAGGGAGGCGGCTACACCTTC	CASSIQGGGYTF
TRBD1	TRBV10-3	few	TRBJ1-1	TGTGCCATCACGCTACCAGGGGGCACTGAAGCTTTCTTT	CAITLPGGTEAFF
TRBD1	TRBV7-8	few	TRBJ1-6	TGTGCCAGCGGTCTAGTGAGAACAGGGGATTCACCCCTCCACTTT	CASGLVRTGDSPLHF
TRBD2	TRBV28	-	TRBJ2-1	TGTGCCAGCAGTTTGTCTAGCGGGGGCCCACCCGACAATGAGCAGTTCTTC	CASSLSSGGPPDNEQFF
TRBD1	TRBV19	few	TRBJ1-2	TGTGCCAGTAGTACGGACAGGGGGCATGGCTACACCTTC	CASSTDRGHGYTF
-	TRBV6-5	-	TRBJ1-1	TGTGCCAGCAGGGACAGTAGGAACACTGAAGCTTTCTTT	CASRDSRNTEAFF
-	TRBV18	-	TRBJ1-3	TGTGCCAGCTCACCAGGGAGCTCTGGAAACACCATATATTTT	CASSPGSSGNTIYF
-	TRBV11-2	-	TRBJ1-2	TGTGCCAGCAGCTCCCCACAGAAGGACTATGGCTACACCTTC	CASSSPQKDYGYTF
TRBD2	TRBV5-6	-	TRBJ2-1	TGTGCCAGCAGCCCGGGGGGAGGCGTTTCCTCCTACAATGAGCAGTTCTTC	CASSPGGGVSSYNEQFF
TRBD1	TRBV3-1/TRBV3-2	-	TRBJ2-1	TGTGCCAGCAGCCAAGATCCAACAGGGGATGAGCAGTTCTTC	CASSQDPTGDEQFF
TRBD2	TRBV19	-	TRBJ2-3	TGTGCCAGTAGTAGCCCTCCCGGCGGGGGGACAGATACGCAGTATTTT	CASSSPPGGGTDTQYF
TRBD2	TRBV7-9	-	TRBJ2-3	TGTGCCAGCACCGAATTTAGCGGGGGGGCTGATACGCAGTATTTT	CASTEFSGGADTQYF
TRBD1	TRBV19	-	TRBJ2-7	TGTGCCAGTAGTCCCCAGTGGGGACAGGGCAACGAGCAGTACTTC	CASSPQWGQGNEQYF
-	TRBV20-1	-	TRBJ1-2	TGCAGTGCCTGGGGAGATGGCTACACCTTC	CSAWGDGYTF
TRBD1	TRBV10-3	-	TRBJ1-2	TGTGCCATCAGTGAGTCTCACAGGGGGTCTGGCTACACCTTC	CAISESHRGSGYTF
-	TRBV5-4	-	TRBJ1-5	TGTGCCAGCAGTCCCCGGGCAGGGGAGCAGCCCCAGCATTTT	CASSPRAGEQPQHF
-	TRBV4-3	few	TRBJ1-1	TGCGCCAGCAGCCGTCTGGCGGGCACTGAAGCTTTCTTT	CASSRLAGTEAFF
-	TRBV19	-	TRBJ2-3	TGTGCCAGTAGTATAAGCGGCCGAATAGATACGCAGTATTTT	CASSISGRIDTQYF
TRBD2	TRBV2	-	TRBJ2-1	TGTGCCAGCAGGGGAGCGGGGGCCTCCTACAATGAGCAGTTCTTC	CASRGAGASYNEQFF
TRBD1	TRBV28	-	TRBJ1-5	TGTGCCAGCAGTTTAATCCTGTGGACAGGGGGCGATAATAGCAATCAGCCCCAGCATTTT	CASSLILWTGGDNSNQPQHF
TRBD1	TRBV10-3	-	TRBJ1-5	TGTGCCATCAGTCCTTACGGACAGGCTAGCAATCAGCCCCAGCATTTT	CAISPYGQASNQPQHF
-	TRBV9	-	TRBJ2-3	TGTGCCAGCAGCGAGGTAGGGAGGCGCACAGATACGCAGTATTTT	CASSEVGRRTDTQYF
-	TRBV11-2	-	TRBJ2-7	TGTGCCAGCAGCTTCTCAGGGATGGAGCAGTACTTC	CASSFSGMEQYF
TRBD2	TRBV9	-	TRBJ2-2	TGTGCCAGCAGCTTGGGACTAGCGGGGGGGCCCGGGGAGCTGTTTTTT	CASSLGLAGGPGELFF
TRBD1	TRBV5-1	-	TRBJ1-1	TGCGCCAGCAGCTTTTTAGAGGGGGCAAACACTGAAGCTTTCTTT	CASSFLEGANTEAFF
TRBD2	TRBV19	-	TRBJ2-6	TGTGCCAGTAGTCCCCTCGCACCTCGGGGGGGCGCTGGGGCCAACGTCCTGACTTTC	CASSPLAPRGGAGANVLTF
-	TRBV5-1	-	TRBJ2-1	TGCGCCAGCAGCTTGCCCACAGAATCTGAGCAGTTCTTC	CASSLPTESEQFF
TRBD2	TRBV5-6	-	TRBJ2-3	TGTGCCAGCAGTTCTAGACTAGCGGGCGGCGATACGCAGTATTTT	CASSSRLAGGDTQYF
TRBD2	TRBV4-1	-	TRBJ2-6	TGCGCCAGCAGCCAAGGTAGCGGGGGGACTGGGGCCAACGTCCTGACTTTC	CASSQGSGGTGANVLTF
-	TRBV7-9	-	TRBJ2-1	TGTGCCAGCAGCTTGAAGGGCAGGGGCTTCCAGGAGCAGTTCTTC	CASSLKGRGFQEQFF
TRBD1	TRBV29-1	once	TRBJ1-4	TGCAGCGTTGAAGGGACCCCGGGACAGGTACTGTTTTTT	CSVEGTPGQVLFF
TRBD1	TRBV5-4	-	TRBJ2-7	TGTGCCAGCAGCTTCCGAGGGGGCCGCACGAGCTACGAGCAGTACTTC	CASSFRGGRTSYEQYF
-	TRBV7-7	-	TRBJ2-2	TGTGCCAGCAGCTTAGCCGGGACCGGGGAGCTGTTTTTT	CASSLAGTGELFF
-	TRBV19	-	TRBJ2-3	TGTGCCAGTAGTATGGGAGATCTCTATAGCACAGATACGCAGTATTTT	CASSMGDLYSTDTQYF
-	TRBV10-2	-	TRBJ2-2	TGCGCCAGCAGTGACACCCAGACCGGGGAGCTGTTTTTT	CASSDTQTGELFF
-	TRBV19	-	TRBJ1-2	TGTGCCAGTAGTATCAGGGGAGCTCTAGGGACGAATTATGGCTACACCTTC	CASSIRGALGTNYGYTF
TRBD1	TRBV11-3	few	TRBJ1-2	TGTGCCAGCAGCCCCGAGGGGGCTTTGGGCTATGGCTACACCTTC	CASSPEGALGYGYTF
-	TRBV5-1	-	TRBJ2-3	TGCGCCAGCCGTGTAAACAGGTTCGGCACAGATACGCAGTATTTT	CASRVNRFGTDTQYF
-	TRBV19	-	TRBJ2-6	TGTGCCAGTACCGGCCGACCGGGCGGGTCCCTATCTGGGGCCAACGTCCTGACTTTC	CASTGRPGGSLSGANVLTF
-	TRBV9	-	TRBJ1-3	TGTGCCAGACACTTCGACCGGGAGGGGAACACCATATATTTT	CARHFDREGNTIYF
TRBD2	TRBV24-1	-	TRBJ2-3	TGTGCCAGCTCGAGTGGGGGGGGCACAGATACGCAGTATTTT	CASSSGGGTDTQYF
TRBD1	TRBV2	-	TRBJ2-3	TGTGCCAGCAAACTACGGGACAGAGCCATCACAGATACGCAGTATTTT	CASKLRDRAITDTQYF
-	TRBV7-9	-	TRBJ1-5	TGTGCCAGCAGCCGGACAGAAATCAATCAGCCCCAGCATTTT	CASSRTEINQPQHF